Given below is one TCR beta chain in context. As yet, its antigen is unknown. This specimen belongs to a study of T-cell memory formation after mild COVID-19. Overall study findings and caveats: Researchers report contracting CD4+ clones mostly in CM and EM, with CD8+ clones in EMRA. Clones that contracted from day 15 to 85 had balanced CD4/CD8; later expanders were CD4+ biased.

In TCRdb, the 5' RACE reads were re-called with MiXCR into one record per CDR3 protein. In the table there are around 370,000 distinct CDR3 sequences, 21% of which are singletons. The TCR sequence derives from an adult woman who had mild COVID-19 (a few samples of this study predate the infection). Cell type and time point are not known. Sample: PBMCs or a T cell subset sorted from them (not recorded which).

The CDR3 here is CASSHHYLPRDSTDTQYF. The CDR3 region has the DNA TGCGCCAGCAGCCACCATTACCTCCCCCGGGACAGCACAGATACGCAGTATTTT. The chain carries TRBV4-1 and TRBJ2-3; TRBD1 or TRBD2 may be the D gene (5 bases each). The CDR3 has 18 amino acids. The germline CDR1 and CDR2 sequences are MGHRA and YSYEKL. V shed 3 bases and J shed 0 bases, with 19 bases lying between them.